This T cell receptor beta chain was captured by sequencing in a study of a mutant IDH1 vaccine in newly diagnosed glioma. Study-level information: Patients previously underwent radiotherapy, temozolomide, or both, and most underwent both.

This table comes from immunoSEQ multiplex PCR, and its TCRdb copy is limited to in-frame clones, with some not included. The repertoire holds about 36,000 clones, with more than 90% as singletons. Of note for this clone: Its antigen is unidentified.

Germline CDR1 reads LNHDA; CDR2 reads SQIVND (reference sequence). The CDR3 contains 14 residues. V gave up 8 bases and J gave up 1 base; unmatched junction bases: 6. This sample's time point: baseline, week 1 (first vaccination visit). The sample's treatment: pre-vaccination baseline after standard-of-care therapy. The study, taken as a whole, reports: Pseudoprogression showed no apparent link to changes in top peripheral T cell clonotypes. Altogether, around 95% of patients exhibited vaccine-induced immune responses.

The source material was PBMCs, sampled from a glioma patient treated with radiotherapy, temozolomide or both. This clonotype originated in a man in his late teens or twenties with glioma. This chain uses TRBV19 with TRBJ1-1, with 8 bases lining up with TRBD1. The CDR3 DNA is TGTGCCAGTTCAGGGGGCATAGGGAACACTGAAGCTTTCTTT. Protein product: CASSGGIGNTEAFF.